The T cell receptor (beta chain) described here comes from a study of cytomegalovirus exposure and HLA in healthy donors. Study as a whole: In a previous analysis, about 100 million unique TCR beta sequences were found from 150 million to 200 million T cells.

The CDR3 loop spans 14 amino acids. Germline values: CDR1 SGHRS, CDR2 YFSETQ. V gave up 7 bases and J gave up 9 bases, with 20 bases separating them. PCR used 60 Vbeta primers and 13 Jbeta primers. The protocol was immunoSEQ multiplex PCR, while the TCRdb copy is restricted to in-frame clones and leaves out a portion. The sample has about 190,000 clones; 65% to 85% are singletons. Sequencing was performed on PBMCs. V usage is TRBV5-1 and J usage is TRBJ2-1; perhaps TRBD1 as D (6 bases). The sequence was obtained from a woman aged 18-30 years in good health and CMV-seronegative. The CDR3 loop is CASSGDQTESEQFF. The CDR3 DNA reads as TGCGCCAGCTCAGGGGACCAGACGGAGAGTGAGCAGTTCTTC.